Listed here is a single TCR beta chain. This record comes from a study of blood T cell repertoires in COVID-19. Sequencing used immunoSEQ multiplex PCR; TCRdb keeps in-frame clones, though not all of them. The data show under 200,000 clones, roughly 84% seen once. Germline CDR1 and CDR2: LNHDA and SQIVND (reference sequence). CDR3 size: 12 residues. V was clipped by 4 bases and J by 5 bases; unmatched bases: 1. This chain connects TRBV19 to TRBJ1-2; TRBD1 matches 7 bases. Material for sequencing was peripheral blood. The receptor comes from a man aged 55 to 70 who had recovered from COVID-19. The DNA of the CDR3 is TGTGCCAGTAGTACAGGGGGGTATGGCTACACCTTC. The encoded protein is CASSTGGYGYTF.